This T cell receptor beta chain was recovered during a study of shared clonotypes between healthy human individuals. Study-wide context: The study drew on two women and a few men aged 18 to 49 as donors. The study used three CD4 naive, three CD4 memory, two CD8 naive and one CD8 memory plate per donor.

The method was immunoSEQ multiplex PCR; TCRdb's version includes in-frame clones alone and lacks a portion of them. The sample lists over 95,000 clones, over 65% occurring once. Healthy adults negative for HIV, lacking recent acute infections or vaccinations, served as donors. There are 16 residues in the CDR3. Trimming took 4 bases from V and 7 from J, leaving 20 bases between them. CDR1 is SGHTA, CDR2 FQGNSA, per germline. Input material: memory CD8+ T cells sorted from blood. Subset here: CD45RO+ cells pooled with CCR7-negative TemRA cells. The TCR sequence derives from a woman in her 30s in good health. This chain connects TRBV7-2 to TRBJ1-3; TRBD1 is a possible D gene (5 bases). The CDR3 DNA reads TGTGCCAGCAGCTCGACGGTCGGGACCATCCGGAACACCATATATTTT. This encodes CASSSTVGTIRNTIYF.